A selection of T cell receptor beta chains follows, all from one sample in a study of beta chain features in type 1 diabetes. Produced via immunoSEQ multiplex PCR; TCRdb's table is partial and in-frame only. Of 300,000 to 350,000 clones listed, approximately 12% are singletons. The sequenced sample was naive CD4+ T cells from blood. The origin of the receptors is a woman aged 18-35 years with type 1 diabetes. Each CDR3 is given with its conserved first and last residue. Each record gives: clone size, V gene, J gene, D gene, CDR3 protein, CDR3 DNA. The D gene is left open where the match is weak. Part of the rows lack a size; the others show once, few, many or a class for expanded clones.

>.|TRBV19|TRBJ2-3|.
CASSRAAGRTDTQYF
TGTGCCAGTAGTCGAGCGGCAGGACGCACAGATACGCAGTATTTT
>.|TRBV2|TRBJ2-5|.
CASRGRAELETQYF
TGTGCCAGCAGAGGGCGGGCGGAATTGGAGACCCAGTACTTC
>.|TRBV7-2|TRBJ2-2|.
CASSSQGSGELFF
TGTGCCAGCAGCTCACAGGGTTCCGGGGAGCTGTTTTTT
>few|TRBV14|TRBJ1-1|TRBD1
CASSQVPGTGRTTEAFF
TGTGCCAGCAGCCAAGTCCCCGGGACAGGGAGAACCACTGAAGCTTTCTTT
>.|TRBV5-1|TRBJ2-1|TRBD2
CASSLRAGGDYNEQFF
TGCGCCAGCAGCTTGAGAGCGGGAGGGGACTACAATGAGCAGTTCTTC
>.|TRBV18|TRBJ2-7|.
CASSPPYSSRYEQYF
TGTGCCAGCTCACCACCGTACAGCAGTAGATACGAGCAGTACTTC
>.|TRBV7-3|TRBJ2-7|TRBD2
CASSLRAGDHYEQYF
TGTGCCAGCAGCCTAAGGGCGGGAGACCACTACGAGCAGTACTTC
>.|TRBV10-3|TRBJ1-5|TRBD1
CAISPTDRGRVGNQPQHF
TGTGCCATCAGTCCTACGGACAGGGGCAGGGTTGGCAATCAGCCCCAGCATTTT
>.|TRBV12-5|TRBJ1-1|TRBD1
CASGRTGNTEAFF
TGTGCTAGTGGGAGGACAGGTAACACTGAAGCTTTCTTT
>few|TRBV5-4|TRBJ2-1|TRBD1
CAMNRGTEQFF
TGTGCCATGAACAGGGGAACTGAGCAGTTCTTC
>few|TRBV5-1|TRBJ2-6|TRBD1
CASRTAFTGAGANVLTF
TGCGCCAGCCGCACAGCATTCACAGGGGCTGGGGCCAACGTCCTGACTTTC